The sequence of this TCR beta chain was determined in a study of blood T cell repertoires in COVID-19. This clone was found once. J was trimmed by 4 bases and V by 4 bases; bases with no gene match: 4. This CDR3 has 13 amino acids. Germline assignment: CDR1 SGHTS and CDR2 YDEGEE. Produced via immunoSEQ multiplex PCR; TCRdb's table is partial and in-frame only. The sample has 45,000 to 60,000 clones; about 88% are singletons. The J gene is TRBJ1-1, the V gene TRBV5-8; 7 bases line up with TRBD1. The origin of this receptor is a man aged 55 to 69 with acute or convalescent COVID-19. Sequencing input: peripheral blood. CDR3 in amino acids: CASSLRTGTEAFF. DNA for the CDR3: TGTGCCAGCAGCCTCCGGACAGGCACTGAAGCTTTCTTT.